The source of this T cell receptor beta chain is a study of T-cell reconstitution after alpha-beta-depleted transplantation in children. A TCRbeta library incorporating unique molecular identifiers was prepared. Each CDR3 protein is one row after TCRdb ran MiXCR on the PCR reads. Of 170,000 or so distinct CDR3 sequences in the sample, roughly 7.5% were seen once. V was pared by 6 bases and J by 0 bases, with 9 bases between. Germline CDR1 reads SQVTM; CDR2 reads ANQGSEA. The CDR3 loop spans 13 amino acids. This clonotype was counted many times. The J gene is TRBJ1-3, the V gene TRBV29-1, with D maybe TRBD1 (6 bases). Source: PBMCs from the stem cell graft donor, taken from the stem cell graft. The receptor's source is a human donor who donated a stem cell graft to a child with Wiskott-Aldrich syndrome. CDR3 in DNA: TGCAGCGTGGGGGCCAGCTCTGGAAACACCATATATTTT. It specifies CSVGASSGNTIYF. The entire variable domain, with the rest obtained from reference TRBV29-1 and TRBJ1-3, is as follows: SAVISQKPSRDICQRGTSLTIQCQVDSQVTMMFWYRQQPGQSLTLIATANQGSEATYESGFVIDKFPISRPNLTFSTLTVSNMSPEDSSIYLCSVGASSGNTIYFGEGSWLTVV.